These T cell receptor beta chains were read from a single sample in a study of CD8 T cells in ankylosing spondylitis. TCRdb redid the calling of the 5' RACE reads with MiXCR, one entry per CDR3 protein. This sample has some 150,000 distinct CDR3 sequences, with 44% found just once. The specimen was synovial fluid, either unsorted or a sorted T cell fraction (not recorded which). The receptors originated from a male donor with ankylosing spondylitis. Each CDR3 is given with its conserved first and last residue. The D gene is left open where the match is weak. Where a row states a size, it is once, few, many or the class of an expanded clone; other rows omit it.

>once|-|TRBJ2-5|TRBV18
CASSPGPGKQETQYF
TGTGCCAGCTCCCCTGGACCGGGGAAGCAAGAGACCCAGTACTTC
>-|-|TRBJ2-2|TRBV6-5
CASSWYGNTGELFF
TGTGCCAGCAGTTGGTACGGGAACACCGGGGAGCTGTTTTTT
>few|-|TRBJ2-2|TRBV4-1
CASSQESRTNTGELFF
TGCGCCAGCAGCCAAGAATCCAGGACGAACACCGGGGAGCTGTTTTTT
>once|-|TRBJ2-2|TRBV25-1
CASSGWGPVPTGELFF
TGTGCCAGCAGTGGATGGGGGCCCGTGCCCACCGGGGAGCTGTTTTTT
>-|-|TRBJ1-6|TRBV7-9
CASSPIKVGGSPLHF
TGTGCCAGCAGCCCCATCAAGGTTGGGGGTTCACCCCTCCACTTT
>-|-|TRBJ1-1|TRBV25-1
CASSEYSDTEAFF
TGTGCCAGCAGTGAATATTCGGACACTGAAGCTTTCTTT
>-|TRBD2|TRBJ2-1|TRBV11-2
CASSPGTSGKGWEQFF
TGTGCCAGCAGCCCCGGGACTAGCGGGAAGGGTTGGGAGCAGTTCTTC
>-|TRBD1|TRBJ1-4|TRBV6-5
CASSLYQGGEKLFF
TGTGCCAGCAGTTTATACCAGGGGGGTGAAAAACTGTTTTTT
>few|TRBD1|TRBJ2-3|TRBV20-1
CSARPPLPQQGISTDTQYF
TGCAGTGCTAGACCACCCCTTCCCCAACAGGGGATCAGCACAGATACGCAGTATTTT
>few|-|TRBJ2-4|TRBV6-1
CASSALRLAKNIQYF
TGTGCCAGCAGTGCTTTGCGGCTAGCCAAAAACATTCAGTACTTC
>few|-|TRBJ1-4|TRBV3-1
CASSQDSSEKLFF
TGTGCCAGCAGCCAAGATTCGAGTGAAAAACTGTTTTTT
>-|-|TRBJ2-5|TRBV7-9
CASSPPGGLEETQYF
TGTGCCAGCAGCCCACCAGGGGGACTAGAAGAGACCCAGTACTTC
>many|-|TRBJ1-4|TRBV20-1
CSAAEGLGEKLFF
TGCAGTGCCGCGGAGGGTCTCGGGGAAAAACTGTTTTTT
>-|-|TRBJ2-7|TRBV6-5
CASSSSGTFYEQYF
TGTGCCAGCAGTTCATCCGGGACCTTCTACGAGCAGTACTTC
>few|-|TRBJ2-7|TRBV12-3/TRBV12-4
CASSPGIYEQYF
TGTGCCAGCAGTCCCGGGATTTACGAGCAGTACTTC
>few|-|TRBJ2-3|TRBV12-3/TRBV12-4
CASSSITPDTQYF
TGTGCCAGCAGTTCGATAACGCCAGATACGCAGTATTTT
>-|-|TRBJ1-4|TRBV27
CASSFLGRDNEKLFF
TGTGCCAGCAGTTTCCTAGGGAGAGATAATGAAAAACTGTTTTTT
>few|-|TRBJ2-7|TRBV29-1
CSVEDFGGSNEQYF
TGCAGCGTTGAAGATTTTGGCGGATCAAACGAGCAGTACTTC
>once|-|TRBJ2-7|TRBV7-9
CASSSRDTSSYEQYF
TGTGCCAGCAGCTCACGGGACACTAGCTCCTACGAGCAGTACTTC